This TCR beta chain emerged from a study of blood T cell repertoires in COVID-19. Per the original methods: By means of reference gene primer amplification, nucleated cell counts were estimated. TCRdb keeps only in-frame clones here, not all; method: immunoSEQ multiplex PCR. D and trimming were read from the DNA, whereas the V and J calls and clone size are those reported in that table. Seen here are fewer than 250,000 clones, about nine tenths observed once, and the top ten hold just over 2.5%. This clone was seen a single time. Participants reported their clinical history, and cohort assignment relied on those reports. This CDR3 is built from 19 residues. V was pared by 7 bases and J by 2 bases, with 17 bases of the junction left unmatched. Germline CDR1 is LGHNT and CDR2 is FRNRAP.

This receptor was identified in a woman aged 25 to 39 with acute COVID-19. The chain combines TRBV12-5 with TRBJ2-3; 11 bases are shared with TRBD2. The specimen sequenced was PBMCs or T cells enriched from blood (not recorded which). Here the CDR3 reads CASVPRASGGLGFTDTQYF. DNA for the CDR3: TGTGCTAGTGTACCCCGGGCTAGCGGGGGGCTAGGGTTCACAGATACGCAGTATTTT.